This T cell receptor beta chain was sequenced for a study of monozygotic twins with inflammatory bowel disease. In eight separate reactions per sample, cDNA was generated. Template-switch reactions added UMIs with a 6-nucleotide sample barcode. For both chains, the TCRalpha and TCRbeta cDNA went through two nested PCRs of approximately 16 and 9 cycles. TCRdb reprocessed the 5' RACE reads and reports one entry per CDR3 protein, with no DNA. Here the sample table reports 110,000 to 150,000 distinct CDR3 sequences. Regarding this clonotype: What it binds is unknown.

The germline V gene encodes CDR1 KGHDR and CDR2 SFDVKD. There are 12 residues in the CDR3. General observations from the study: Immunosuppressive treatments were not uniform, and this may have added variability to patient repertoires.

The material sequenced was blood. This sequence joins TRBV24-1 and TRBJ1-2. The sequence was obtained from a human donor with ulcerative colitis or Crohn's disease, or a healthy co-twin of an affected twin (not recorded which). The CDR3 here is CATSSIDYGYTF.